What follows are 18 T cell receptor beta chains derived from one specimen sequenced in a study of cytomegalovirus exposure and HLA in healthy donors. With 60 Vbeta and 13 Jbeta primers, the PCR was carried out. Clones were sequenced by immunoSEQ multiplex PCR, and TCRdb holds only the in-frame ones, with some missing. The sample includes more than 95,000 clones, over 75% seen only once; the top ten take about 5.4%. Sequenced material: PBMCs. The receptors derive from a woman younger than 35 in good health and CMV-seropositive.

This clone showed up just once. This chain joins TRBV11-2 and TRBJ2-1; 11 nucleotides agree with TRBD2. The CDR3 has 14 residues. J was trimmed by 9 bases and V by 1 base; bases with no gene match: 2. Germline V CDR1 and CDR2: SGHAT, FQNNGV. CDR3 nucleotide sequence: TGTGCCAGCAGCTTAGGACTAGCGGGATTTGAGCAGTTCTTC. Residues: CASSLGLAGFEQFF.

This clone appeared once. The rearrangement joins TRBV27 to TRBJ1-2; maybe TRBD1 (5 bases). V gave up 5 bases and J gave up 8 bases, with 15 bases separating them. This CDR3 has 13 amino acids. From germline, CDR1 is MNHEY and CDR2 SMNVEV (reference sequence). CDR3 nucleotide sequence: TGTGCCAGCAGTCCGCTCAGGGATCGCGGCTACACCTTC. This sequence encodes CASSPLRDRGYTF.

This clone was counted only a few times. The chain has TRBV5-1 and TRBJ2-1; possible D gene TRBD2, 6 bases. The length of the CDR3 is 16 residues. Germline V gene lookup returns CDR1 SGHRS and CDR2 YFSETQ. The V and J ends lost 4 bases and 4 bases respectively, with 18 bases between them. This chain's CDR3 is CASSEEGSLIYNEQFF. CDR3 in DNA: TGCGCCAGCAGCGAGGAGGGGTCCCTAATTTACAATGAGCAGTTCTTC.

The genes are TRBV11-2 and TRBJ2-1, with 11 bases identical to TRBD2. The CDR3 consists of 17 residues. Per the germline V gene, CDR1 is SGHAT and CDR2 is FQNNGV. Germline trimming cut 5 bases from V and 4 bases from J; bases unmatched to any gene: 10. CDR3 in amino acids: CASSPKIAGGIYNEQFF. The CDR3 bases are TGTGCCAGCAGCCCAAAAATAGCGGGAGGGATTTACAATGAGCAGTTCTTC. Together with reference TRBV11-2 and TRBJ2-1, the CDR3 gives the full variable domain: EAGVAQSPRYKIIEKRQSVAFWCNPISGHATLYWYQQILGQGPKLLIQFQNNGVVDDSQLPKDRFSAERLKGVDSTLKIQPAKLEDSAVYLCASSPKIAGGIYNEQFFGPGTRLTVL.

The chain links TRBV19 to TRBJ1-1, with D uncertain. CDR1 is LNHDA, CDR2 SQIVND, per germline (reference sequence). The CDR3 runs to 13 residues. Trimming left V 1 base short and J 1 base short, with 4 bases between. The CDR3 loop reads CASSIGRNTEAFF. CDR3 DNA: TGTGCCAGTAGTATAGGTCGGAACACTGAAGCTTTCTTT.

V is TRBV27 and J is TRBJ2-3; 13 positions agree with TRBD2. V was pared by 5 bases and J by 11 bases, with 10 bases of the junction left unmatched. Germline CDR1 reads MNHEY; CDR2 reads SMNVEV (reference sequence). The CDR3 has 15 residues. The CDR3 spells CASSPGTSGKEMQYF. CDR3 DNA: TGTGCCAGCAGTCCCGGGACTAGCGGGAAAGAGATGCAGTATTTT.

The gene calls are TRBV5-8 and TRBJ1-5; 9 positions match TRBD1. The CDR3 extends over 18 amino acids. The junction had 11 bases not matched to a gene; V was cut back by 1 base and J by 3 bases. Germline V gene lookup returns CDR1 SGHTS and CDR2 YDEGEE. The CDR3 coding sequence is TGTGCCAGCAGCTTGTCCCTAGGGACAGGGATTGTCAATCAGCCCCAGCATTTT. Residues: CASSLSLGTGIVNQPQHF. The whole variable domain, remainder taken from reference TRBV5-8 and TRBJ1-5, is EAGVTQSPTHLIKTRGQQATLRCSPISGHTSVYWYQQALGLGLQFLLWYDEGEERNRGNFPPRFSGRQFPNYSSELNVNALELEDSALYLCASSLSLGTGIVNQPQHFGDGTRLSIL.

The chain carries TRBV6-1 and TRBJ1-1; 9 bases align to TRBD1. The CDR3 extends over 14 amino acids. Germline-derived CDR1 and CDR2 are MNHNS and SASEGT. The trim removed 6 bases at V and 0 bases at J, leaving 2 bases unmatched. CDR3: CASRGQGMNTEAFF. Written as DNA, the CDR3 is TGTGCCAGCAGGGGACAGGGCATGAACACTGAAGCTTTCTTT.

This clone was observed a single time. The J gene is TRBJ2-1, the V gene TRBV7-9, with 8 bases that match TRBD2. Germline V gene lookup returns CDR1 SEHNR and CDR2 FQNEAQ (reference sequence). This CDR3 contains 15 residues. V lost 2 bases to trimming and J lost 8 bases; unmatched junction nucleotides: 8. This chain's CDR3 is CASSLFSGGGDEQFF. The CDR3 coding sequence is TGTGCCAGCAGCTTATTCTCGGGAGGGGGGGATGAGCAGTTCTTC.

The chain couples TRBV30 to TRBJ2-1, with D uncertain. The CDR3 is 14 residues long. Germline CDR1 is GTSNPN and CDR2 is SVGIG (reference sequence). Trimming removed 0 bases at V and 4 bases at J, with 10 bases between. This CDR3 is CAWSVRVRYNEQFF. The CDR3 coding sequence is TGTGCCTGGAGTGTAAGAGTTCGTTACAATGAGCAGTTCTTC.

The genes are TRBV18 and TRBJ1-2; D remains ambiguous. V gave up 3 bases and J gave up 2 bases, with 10 bases separating them. This CDR3 region has 14 residues. Germline-derived CDR1 and CDR2 are KGHSH and LQKENI. In DNA form, the CDR3 reads TGTGCCAGCTCACCGCGGGAGACAAACTATGGCTACACCTTC. Translated: CASSPRETNYGYTF. The whole variable domain, remainder taken from reference TRBV18 and TRBJ1-2, is NAGVMQNPRHLVRRRGQEARLRCSPMKGHSHVYWYRQLPEEGLKFMVYLQKENIIDESGMPKERFSAEFPKEGPSILRIQQVVRGDSAAYFCASSPRETNYGYTFGSGTRLTVV.

The chain carries TRBV28 and TRBJ1-2, with 9 positions matching TRBD1. With 2 bases clipped from V and 4 bases from J, the junction kept 23 bases outside the gene matches. The germline V gene encodes CDR1 MDHEN and CDR2 SYDVKM. The CDR3 is 21 residues long. CDR3 residues: CASSLGPPQIKQGAESYGYTF. CDR3 DNA: TGTGCCAGCAGTTTAGGTCCCCCACAAATAAAACAGGGGGCAGAAAGCTATGGCTACACCTTC.

The J gene is TRBJ2-7, the V gene TRBV7-9; TRBD1 matches at 8 bases. V was pared by 1 base and J by 6 bases, with 2 bases of the junction left unmatched. The CDR3 consists of 13 residues. Germline-derived CDR1 and CDR2 are SEHNR and FQNEAQ (reference sequence). This chain's CDR3 is CASSLGTGREQYF. CDR3 DNA: TGTGCCAGCAGCTTAGGGACAGGGCGCGAGCAGTACTTC.

The gene calls are TRBV21-1 and TRBJ1-5; TRBD1 is the table's D call, not checked against the DNA. TRBV21-1 counts as a pseudogene. This CDR3 is 16 amino acids long. The CDR3 DNA reads TGTGCCAGCAGCAGATGCTGGGACAGGGGATATCAGCCCCAGCATTTT. It codes for CASSRCWDRGYQPQHF.

The genes are TRBV11-2 and TRBJ1-1; D is perhaps TRBD1 (6 bases). The CDR3 covers 16 residues. V was cut by 2 bases and J by 1 base, with 14 bases left in between. Germline V CDR1 and CDR2: SGHAT, FQNNGV. As DNA, the CDR3 is TGTGCCAGCAGCTTAAAGTTTGGGACAAAGAACACTGAAGCTTTCTTT. This sequence encodes CASSLKFGTKNTEAFF.

The chain couples TRBV6-1 to TRBJ2-7; TRBD1 might be the D (5 bases). The CDR3 extends over 12 amino acids. The germline V and J ends were trimmed by 8 bases and 6 bases, with 14 bases remaining between them. Germline-derived CDR1 and CDR2 are MNHNS and SASEGT. The CDR3 DNA follows: TGTGCCAGCCAAAGGGGTGGGCCCGAGCAGTACTTC. This encodes CASQRGGPEQYF.

The chain uses TRBV18 and TRBJ2-4; TRBD1 matches 7 bases. J was trimmed by 3 bases and V by 5 bases; bases with no gene match: 10. The length of the CDR3 is 16 residues. The germline V gene has CDR1 KGHSH and CDR2 LQKENI. CDR3 in amino acids: CASSTGTVTIKNIQYF. Here the CDR3 DNA reads TGTGCCAGCTCAACCGGGACAGTAACAATCAAAAACATTCAGTACTTC.

The chain couples TRBV13 to TRBJ2-1, with a tentative D call TRBD1 (6 bases). V was clipped by 1 base and J by 10 bases, with 17 bases between them. Germline loops: CDR1 PRHDT, CDR2 FYEKMQ (reference sequence). The CDR3 length is 15 residues. Written as DNA, the CDR3 is TGTGCCAGCAGCTTAGTAGTCACAGGGAGCTGGGAGCAGTTCTTC. It yields the protein CASSLVVTGSWEQFF. The full variable domain, its missing parts supplied by reference TRBV13 and TRBJ2-1, is AAGVIQSPRHLIKEKRETATLKCYPIPRHDTVYWYQQGPGQDPQFLISFYEKMQSDKGSIPDRFSAQQFSDYHSELNMSSLELGDSALYFCASSLVVTGSWEQFFGPGTRLTVL.